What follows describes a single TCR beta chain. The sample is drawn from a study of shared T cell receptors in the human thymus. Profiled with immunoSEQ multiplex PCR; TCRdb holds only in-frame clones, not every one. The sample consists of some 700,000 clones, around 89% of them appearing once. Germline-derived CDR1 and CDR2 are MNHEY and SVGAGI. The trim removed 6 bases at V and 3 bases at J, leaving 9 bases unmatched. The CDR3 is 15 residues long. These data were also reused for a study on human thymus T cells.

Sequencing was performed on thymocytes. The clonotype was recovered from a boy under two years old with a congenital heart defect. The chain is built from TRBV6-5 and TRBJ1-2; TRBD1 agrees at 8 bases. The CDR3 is CASRYARGPDYGYTF. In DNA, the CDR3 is TGTGCCAGCAGATATGCCAGGGGGCCCGACTATGGCTACACCTTC.